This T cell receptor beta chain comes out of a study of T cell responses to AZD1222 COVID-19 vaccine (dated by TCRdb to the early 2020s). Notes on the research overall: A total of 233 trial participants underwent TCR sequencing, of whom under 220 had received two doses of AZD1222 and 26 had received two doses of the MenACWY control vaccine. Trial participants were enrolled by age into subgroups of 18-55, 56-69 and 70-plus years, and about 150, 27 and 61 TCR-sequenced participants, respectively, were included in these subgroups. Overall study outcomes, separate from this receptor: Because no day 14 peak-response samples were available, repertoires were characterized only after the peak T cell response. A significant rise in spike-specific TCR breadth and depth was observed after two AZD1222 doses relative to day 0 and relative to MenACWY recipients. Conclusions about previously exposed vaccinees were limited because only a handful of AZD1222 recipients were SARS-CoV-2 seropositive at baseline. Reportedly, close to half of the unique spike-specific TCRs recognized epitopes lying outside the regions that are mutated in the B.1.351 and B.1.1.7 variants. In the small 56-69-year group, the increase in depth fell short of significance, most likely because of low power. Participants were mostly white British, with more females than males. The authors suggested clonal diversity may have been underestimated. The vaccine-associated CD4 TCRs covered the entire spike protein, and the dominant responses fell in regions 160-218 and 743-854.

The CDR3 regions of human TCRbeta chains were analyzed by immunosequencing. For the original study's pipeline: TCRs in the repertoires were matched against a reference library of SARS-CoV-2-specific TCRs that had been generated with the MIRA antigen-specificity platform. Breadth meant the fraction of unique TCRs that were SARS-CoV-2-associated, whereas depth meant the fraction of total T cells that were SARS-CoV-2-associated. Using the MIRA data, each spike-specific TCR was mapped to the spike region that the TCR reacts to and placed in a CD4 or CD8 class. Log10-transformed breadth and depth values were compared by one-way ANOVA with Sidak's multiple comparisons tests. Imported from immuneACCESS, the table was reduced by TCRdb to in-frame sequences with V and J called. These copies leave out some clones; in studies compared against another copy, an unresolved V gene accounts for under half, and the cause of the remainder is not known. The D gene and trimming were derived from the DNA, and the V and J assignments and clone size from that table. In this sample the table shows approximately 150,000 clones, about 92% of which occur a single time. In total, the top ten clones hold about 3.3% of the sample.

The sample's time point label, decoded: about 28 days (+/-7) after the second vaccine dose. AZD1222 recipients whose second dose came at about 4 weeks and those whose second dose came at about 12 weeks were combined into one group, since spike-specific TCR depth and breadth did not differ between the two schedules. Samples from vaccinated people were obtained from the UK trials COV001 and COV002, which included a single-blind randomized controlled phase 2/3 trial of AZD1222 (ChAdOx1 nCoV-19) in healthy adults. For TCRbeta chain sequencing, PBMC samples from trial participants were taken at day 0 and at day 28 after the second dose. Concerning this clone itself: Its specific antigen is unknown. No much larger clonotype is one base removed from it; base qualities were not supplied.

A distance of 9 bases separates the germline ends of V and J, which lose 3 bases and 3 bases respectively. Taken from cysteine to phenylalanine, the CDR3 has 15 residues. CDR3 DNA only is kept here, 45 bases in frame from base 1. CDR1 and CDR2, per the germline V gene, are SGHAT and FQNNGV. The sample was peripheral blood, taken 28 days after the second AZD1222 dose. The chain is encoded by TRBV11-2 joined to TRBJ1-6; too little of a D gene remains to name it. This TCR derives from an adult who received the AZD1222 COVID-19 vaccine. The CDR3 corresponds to CASSFETSYNSPLHF. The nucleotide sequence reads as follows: TGTGCCAGCAGCTTCGAAACGAGCTATAATTCACCCCTCCACTTT.